Each of the 16 T cell receptor beta chains below was sequenced from the same sample in a study of T cell responses to AZD1222 COVID-19 vaccine. Assay: immunoSEQ multiplex PCR; the TCRdb copy retains only in-frame clones and omits some. The sample holds about 110,000 clones; about nine tenths are singletons and the top ten take roughly 8%. Sequenced here: peripheral blood, sampled 28 days after the second AZD1222 dose. The source of these receptors is an adult who received the AZD1222 COVID-19 vaccine.

The chain uses TRBV7-2 and TRBJ2-7; no firm D call. V shed 1 base and J shed 3 bases, with 13 bases lying between them. Germline CDR1 SGHTA, CDR2 FQGNSA. The CDR3 is 15 amino acids. The CDR3 region has the DNA TGTGCCAGCAGCTTAGGGGCAGGAAAATACTACGAGCAGTACTTC. This codes for CASSLGAGKYYEQYF.

J is TRBJ2-7 and V is TRBV7-2; 7 bases are a match to TRBD1. The germline V gene encodes CDR1 SGHTA and CDR2 FQGNSA. The trim removed 5 bases at V and 2 bases at J, leaving 15 bases unmatched. The CDR3 length is 17 residues. CDR3 amino acids: CASSKTNSGQFTYEQYF. The CDR3 region has the DNA TGTGCCAGCAGCAAAACCAATTCGGGACAGTTCACCTACGAGCAGTACTTC. The full variable domain, rest sourced from reference TRBV7-2 and TRBJ2-7, is GAGVSQSPSNKVTEKGKDVELRCDPISGHTALYWYRQSLGQGLEFLIYFQGNSAPDKSGLPSDRFSAERTGGSVSTLTIQRTQQEDSAVYLCASSKTNSGQFTYEQYFGPGTRLTVT.

This rearrangement joins TRBV7-8 to TRBJ2-6; D not resolved. Per the germline V gene, CDR1 is SGHVS and CDR2 is FQNEAQ. Deletions cut 1 base from V and 1 base from J, with 2 bases between. This CDR3 has 14 amino acids. The CDR3 region has the DNA TGTGCCAGCAGCTTAGTGTCTGGGGCCAACGTCCTGACTTTC. This encodes CASSLVSGANVLTF.

The chain combines TRBV2 with TRBJ1-1; D ambiguous. The CDR3 runs 11 residues. V shed 7 bases and J shed 10 bases, with 13 bases lying between them. CDR1 is SNHLY, CDR2 FYNNEI, per germline. CDR3 DNA: TGTGCCAGCAAGGCAGACGTGGTAGCTTTCTTT. Translating it yields CASKADVVAFF.

The V call is TRBV19, the J call TRBJ1-2; unclear D gene. The length of the CDR3 is 15 residues. CDR1 and CDR2 from the germline V gene are LNHDA and SQIVND (reference sequence). Trimming left V 9 bases short and J 2 bases short, with 19 bases between. CDR3 bases: TGTGCCAGCCCCAAGAGGAGAGGCAGAAACTATGGCTACACCTTC. Protein product: CASPKRRGRNYGYTF. Full variable domain (missing parts from reference TRBV19 and TRBJ1-2): DGGITQSPKYLFRKEGQNVTLSCEQNLNHDAMYWYRQDPGQGLRLIYYSQIVNDFQKGDIAEGYSVSREKKESFPLTVTSAQKNPTAFYLCASPKRRGRNYGYTFGSGTRLTVV.

This chain uses TRBV5-4 with TRBJ1-3; D remains ambiguous. The CDR3 has 16 amino acids. Germline loops: CDR1 SGHNT, CDR2 YYREEE (reference sequence). The V gene lost 4 bases and the J gene lost 0 bases, with 14 bases spanning the gap. The CDR3 bases are TGTGCCAGCAGCCTGTCTAGGACGAACTCTGGAAACACCATATATTTT. The encoded protein is CASSLSRTNSGNTIYF.

Only one count was recorded for this clone. This rearrangement joins TRBV2 to TRBJ1-2, with D unresolved. Deletions cut 3 bases from V and 2 bases from J, with 13 bases between. Germline V gene sequence: CDR1 SNHLY, CDR2 FYNNEI. CDR3 length equals 15 residues. CDR3 nucleotides: TGTGCCAGCAGTGATGGGCAGGACTTGAACTATGGCTACACCTTC. This sequence encodes CASSDGQDLNYGYTF.

The rearrangement uses TRBV7-2 and TRBJ1-5; the match to TRBD1 covers 7 bases. CDR1 SGHTA and CDR2 FQGNSA come from the germline V gene. V lost 2 bases and J lost 4; bases outside the gene matches: 2. The CDR3 spans 14 residues. CDR3: CASSLQQGNQPQHF. The CDR3, as DNA: TGTGCCAGCAGCTTACAACAGGGGAATCAGCCCCAGCATTTT.

The rearrangement links TRBV7-9 to TRBJ1-1, with 7 bases identical to TRBD1. The germline gives CDR1 SEHNR, CDR2 FQNEAQ (reference sequence). With V trimmed by 5 bases and J by 7 bases, 4 bases remained unmatched. This CDR3 comprises 12 residues. CDR3 coding DNA: TGTGCCAGCAGCCCGGGACAGCTTGAAGCTTTCTTT. Translated, it gives CASSPGQLEAFF.

The genes are TRBV7-2 and TRBJ2-3; 14 bases are shared with TRBD2. The CDR3 loop spans 16 amino acids. V lost 4 bases and J lost 3; bases outside the gene matches: 3. Germline-derived CDR1 and CDR2 are SGHTA and FQGNSA. CDR3 protein: CASSWTSGGRTDTQYF. The DNA for the CDR3 is TGTGCCAGCAGCTGGACTAGCGGGGGGCGGACAGATACGCAGTATTTT.

This clone occurred a few times. The gene calls are TRBV5-8 and TRBJ2-7; D possibly corresponds to TRBD1 (5 bases). This CDR3 spans 18 amino acids. Trimming cost V 0 bases and J 3 bases, with 22 bases left between them. The V gene's germline CDR1 is SGHTS and CDR2 YDEGEE. Written as DNA, the CDR3 is TGTGCCAGCAGCTTGGAAAGGGAAAGGGGCTTGGCCAACTACGAGCAGTACTTC. This gives the protein CASSLERERGLANYEQYF.

The rearrangement links TRBV9 to TRBJ2-3; D remains ambiguous. This CDR3 region has 13 residues. The V end lost 3 bases, the J end lost 6 bases, and 11 bases lay between the germline ends. Germline V gene sequence: CDR1 SGDLS, CDR2 YYNGEE. The CDR3 DNA reads as TGTGCCAGCAGCGGCGCTCGGTCCGATACGCAGTATTTT. This translates into CASSGARSDTQYF.

The V and J genes are TRBV7-8 and TRBJ1-6, with 7 bases identical to TRBD1. After removal of 3 bases from V and 5 bases from J, the junction contained 4 bases not matched to a gene. This CDR3 spans 15 amino acids. Germline loops: CDR1 SGHVS, CDR2 FQNEAQ. The CDR3 loop reads CASSLWGTDNSPLHF. CDR3 coding DNA: TGTGCCAGCAGCTTGTGGGGGACAGATAATTCACCCCTCCACTTT.

CDR3 DNA sequence: TGTGCCACCCACCCTACCCTCAGGAACACTGAAGCTTTCTTT. Protein: CATHPTLRNTEAFF. The genes are TRBV6-5 and TRBJ1-1, with D uncertain. The CDR3 totals 14 residues. V lost 10 bases, J lost 1 base, and 16 bases lay in between. Germline assignment: CDR1 MNHEY and CDR2 SVGAGI.

V is TRBV5-4 and J is TRBJ1-1; TRBD1 matches 11 bases. Germline CDR1 SGHNT, CDR2 YYREEE (reference sequence). V lost 1 base, J lost 3 bases, and 17 bases stayed unmatched. This CDR3 is built from 20 residues. The CDR3 reads CASSLSHGLWTGGADTEAFF. Here the CDR3 DNA reads TGTGCCAGCAGCTTGAGCCATGGACTATGGACAGGGGGCGCGGACACTGAAGCTTTCTTT.

The rearrangement links TRBV7-2 to TRBJ2-7; no definite D call. The CDR3 contains 12 residues. Germline CDR1 reads SGHTA; CDR2 reads FQGNSA. Trimming cost V 2 bases and J 3 bases, with 5 bases left between them. In nucleotides, the CDR3 is TGTGCCAGCAGCTTATTCAGCTACGAGCAGTACTTC. As protein: CASSLFSYEQYF.